This T cell receptor (beta chain) stems from a study of identifying expanded T cells in peripheral blood. Assay: immunoSEQ multiplex PCR; the TCRdb copy retains only in-frame clones and omits some. Of 45,000 to 60,000 clones in the sample, under 85% were seen once. Collection occurred without any documented infections or immune events in donors. Trimming shortened V by 0 bases and J by 7 bases, and 9 bases separated the two germline ends. CDR1 and CDR2 (germline): LGHNA, YNFKEQ. The CDR3 is 13 residues long. The chain carries TRBV4-2 and TRBJ1-2; no clear D gene. Sequencing used blood. The receptor's source is a person between 18 and 69 years old in good health. CDR3 coding DNA: TGTGCCAGCAGCCAAGAGCGACTGGGTGGCTACACCTTC. Translated, it gives CASSQERLGGYTF.